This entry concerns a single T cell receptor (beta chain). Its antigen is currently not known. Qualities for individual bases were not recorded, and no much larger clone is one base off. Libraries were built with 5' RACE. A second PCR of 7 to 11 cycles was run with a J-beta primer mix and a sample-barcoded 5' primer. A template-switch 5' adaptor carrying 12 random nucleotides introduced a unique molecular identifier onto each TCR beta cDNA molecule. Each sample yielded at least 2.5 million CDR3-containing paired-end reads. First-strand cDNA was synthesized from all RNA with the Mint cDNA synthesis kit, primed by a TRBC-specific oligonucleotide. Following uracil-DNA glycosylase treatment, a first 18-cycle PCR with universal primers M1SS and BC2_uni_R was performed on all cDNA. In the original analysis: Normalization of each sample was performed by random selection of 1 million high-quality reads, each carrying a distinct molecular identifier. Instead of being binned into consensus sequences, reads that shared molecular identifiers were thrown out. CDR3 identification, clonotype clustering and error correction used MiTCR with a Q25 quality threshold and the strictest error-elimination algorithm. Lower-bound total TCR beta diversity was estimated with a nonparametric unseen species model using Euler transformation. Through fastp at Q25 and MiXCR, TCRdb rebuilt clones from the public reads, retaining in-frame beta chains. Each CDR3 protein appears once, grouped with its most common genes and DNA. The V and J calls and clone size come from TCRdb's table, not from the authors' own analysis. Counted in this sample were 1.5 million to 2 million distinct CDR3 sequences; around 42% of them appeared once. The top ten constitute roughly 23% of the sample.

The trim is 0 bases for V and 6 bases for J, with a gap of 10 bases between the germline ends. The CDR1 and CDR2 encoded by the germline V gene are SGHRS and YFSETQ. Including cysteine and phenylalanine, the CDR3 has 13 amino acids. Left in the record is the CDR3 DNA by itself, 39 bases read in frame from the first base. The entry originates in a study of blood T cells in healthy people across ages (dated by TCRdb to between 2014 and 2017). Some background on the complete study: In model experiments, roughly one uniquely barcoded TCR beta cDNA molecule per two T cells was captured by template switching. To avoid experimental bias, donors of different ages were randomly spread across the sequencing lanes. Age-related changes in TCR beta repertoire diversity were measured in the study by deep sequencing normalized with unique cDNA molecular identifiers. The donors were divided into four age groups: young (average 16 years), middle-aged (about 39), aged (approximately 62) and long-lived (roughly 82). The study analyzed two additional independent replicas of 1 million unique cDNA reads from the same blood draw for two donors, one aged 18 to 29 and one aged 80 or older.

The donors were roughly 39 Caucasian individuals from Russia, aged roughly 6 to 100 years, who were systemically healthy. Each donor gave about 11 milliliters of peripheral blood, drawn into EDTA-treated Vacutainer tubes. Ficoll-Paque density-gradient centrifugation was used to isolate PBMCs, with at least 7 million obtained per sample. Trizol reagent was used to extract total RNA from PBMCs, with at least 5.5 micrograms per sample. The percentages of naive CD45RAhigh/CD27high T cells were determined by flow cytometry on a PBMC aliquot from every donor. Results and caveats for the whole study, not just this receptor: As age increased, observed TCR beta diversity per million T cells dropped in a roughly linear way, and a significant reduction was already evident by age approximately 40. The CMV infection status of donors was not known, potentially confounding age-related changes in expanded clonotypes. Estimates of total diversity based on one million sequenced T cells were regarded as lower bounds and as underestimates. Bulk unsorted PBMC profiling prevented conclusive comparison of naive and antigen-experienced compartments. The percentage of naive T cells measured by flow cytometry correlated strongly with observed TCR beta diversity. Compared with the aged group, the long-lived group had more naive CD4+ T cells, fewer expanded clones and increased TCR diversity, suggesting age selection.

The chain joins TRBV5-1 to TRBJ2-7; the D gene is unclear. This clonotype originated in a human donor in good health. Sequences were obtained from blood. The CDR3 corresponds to CASSLASEREQYF. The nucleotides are TGCGCCAGCAGCTTGGCCAGTGAGCGCGAGCAGTACTTC.